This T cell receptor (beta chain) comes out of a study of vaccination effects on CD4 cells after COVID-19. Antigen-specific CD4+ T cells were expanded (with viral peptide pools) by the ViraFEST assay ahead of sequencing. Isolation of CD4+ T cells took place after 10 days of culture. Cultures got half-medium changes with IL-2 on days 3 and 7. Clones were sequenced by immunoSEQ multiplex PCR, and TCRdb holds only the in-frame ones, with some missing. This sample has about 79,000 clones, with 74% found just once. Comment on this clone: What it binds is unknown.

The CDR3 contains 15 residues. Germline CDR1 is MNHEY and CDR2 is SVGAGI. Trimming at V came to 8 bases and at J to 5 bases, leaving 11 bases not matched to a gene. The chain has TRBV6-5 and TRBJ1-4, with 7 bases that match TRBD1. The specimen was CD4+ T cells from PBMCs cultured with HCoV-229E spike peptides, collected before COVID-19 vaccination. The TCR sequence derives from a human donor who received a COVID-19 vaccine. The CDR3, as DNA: TGTGCCAGCTGCTCATCGACAGGGTTAAATGAAAAACTGTTTTTT. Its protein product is CASCSSTGLNEKLFF.